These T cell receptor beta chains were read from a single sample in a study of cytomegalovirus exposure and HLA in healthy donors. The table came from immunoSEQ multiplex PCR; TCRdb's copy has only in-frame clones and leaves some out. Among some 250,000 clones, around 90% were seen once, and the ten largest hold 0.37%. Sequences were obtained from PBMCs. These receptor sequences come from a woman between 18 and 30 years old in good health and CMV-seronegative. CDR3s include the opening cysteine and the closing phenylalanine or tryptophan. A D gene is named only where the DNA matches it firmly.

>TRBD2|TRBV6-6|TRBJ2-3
TGTGCCAGCAGTTACTCGGGGAGCGGGGGGGGAGATACGCAGTATTTT
CASSYSGSGGGDTQYF
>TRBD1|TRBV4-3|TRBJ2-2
TGCGCCAGCAGCCAAGATCTCCTGGGGACAGGGTACACCGGGGAGCTGTTTTTT
CASSQDLLGTGYTGELFF
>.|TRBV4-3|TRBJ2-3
TGCGCCAGCAGCCAAAGACTCCCACGGGGAGCTAGCACAGATACGCAGTATTTT
CASSQRLPRGASTDTQYF
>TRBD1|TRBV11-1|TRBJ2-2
TGTGCCAGCAGCTTAGGCATTGGGACAGGGCAAAACACCGGGGAGCTGTTTTTT
CASSLGIGTGQNTGELFF
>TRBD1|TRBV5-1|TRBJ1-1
TGCGCCAGCAGCGGTACGACAGGGATGAACACTGAAGCTTTCTTT
CASSGTTGMNTEAFF
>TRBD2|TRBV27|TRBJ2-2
TGTGCCAGCACCCCGAGCGGGGGCAACACCGGGGAGCTGTTTTTT
CASTPSGGNTGELFF
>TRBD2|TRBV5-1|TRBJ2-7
TGCGCCAGCAGCTTGGCGCGGGGGGGTCCCTACGAGCAGTACTTC
CASSLARGGPYEQYF
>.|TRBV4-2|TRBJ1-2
TGTGCCAGCAGCCAACCCGACGAGGGAAACTATGGCTACACCTTC
CASSQPDEGNYGYTF
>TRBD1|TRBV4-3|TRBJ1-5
TGCGCCAGCAGCCAAGATATTACAGGGGGGTATAGCAATCAGCCCCAGCATTTT
CASSQDITGGYSNQPQHF
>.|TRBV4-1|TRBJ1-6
TGCGCCAGCAGCCAAGAGAGGTATAATTCACCCCTCCACTTT
CASSQERYNSPLHF
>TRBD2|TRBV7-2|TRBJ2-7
TGTGCCAGCAGCTCTAGAGGGACTAGCGCCTACGAGCAGTACTTC
CASSSRGTSAYEQYF
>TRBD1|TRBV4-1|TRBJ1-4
TGCGCCAGCAGCCAAGTATTTTACAGGGGCTTTAATGAAAAACTGTTTTTT
CASSQVFYRGFNEKLFF
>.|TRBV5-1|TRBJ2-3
TGCGCCAGCAGCTCCTCGAGCACAGATACGCAGTATTTT
CASSSSSTDTQYF
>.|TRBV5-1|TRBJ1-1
TGCGCCAGCAGCTCCACACCCAACACTGAAGCTTTCTTT
CASSSTPNTEAFF
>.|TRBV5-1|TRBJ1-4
TGCGCCAGCAGCTTGGAGACAGACCGGGGGAGGGAAAAACTGTTTTTT
CASSLETDRGREKLFF
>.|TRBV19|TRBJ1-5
TGTGCCAGTCGTCTTGGAGGTCAGCCCCAGCATTTT
CASRLGGQPQHF